Shown below are 23 T cell receptor beta chains from a single sample sequenced in a study of tumor-infiltrating lymphocytes in primary liver carcinoma. From around 0.5 ug total RNA, TCR beta cDNA was generated with a primer in the constant region. Slightly modified ARM-PCR, run as three nested multiplex PCR rounds, produced the TCR beta libraries. The study ran its first two PCR rounds for roughly 11 cycles each, using TRBV1-TRBV30 forward primers and a C-beta reverse primer. TCRdb passed the multiplex PCR reads through MiXCR, listing each CDR3 protein once. The sample yields tens of thousands of distinct CDR3 sequences, about two thirds seen once. Unsorted bulk tissue of roughly 20-34 mg yielded co-extracted RNA and DNA. The sample was liver tumor tissue from sampling region 4. This sample's subset: tumor region T4, right-lateral pole. The source of these receptors is a man aged 40-50 years with primary liver carcinoma and hepatitis B virus infection.

Of note for this clonotype: Germline is not matched at one junction end, which may reflect a read error. The chain links TRBV4-3 to TRBJ1-1; TRBD1 is a possible D gene (5 bases). Germline lookup yields CDR1 LGHNA and CDR2 YSLEER. The CDR3 loop spans 15 amino acids. The CDR3 region is CASSQGARENTETFF. The CDR3 DNA is TGCGCTAGCAGCCAAGGGGCCAGGGAAAACACTGAAACTTTCTTT.

About this clonotype itself: An end of the junction differs from the germline gene, which may be a read error. This chain uses TRBV7-2 with TRBJ2-1; D is unresolved. Germline V lookup: CDR1 SGHTA, CDR2 FQGNSA. The CDR3 runs 14 residues. This chain's CDR3 is CASLRDLRYDEQFF. In DNA, the CDR3 is TGTGCCAGCCTCCGTGACTTACGCTACGATGAGCAGTTCTTC.

As regards this clonotype: The conserved phenylalanine or tryptophan is not found at the CDR3 terminus, so this likely reflects a read error. This sequence joins TRBV28 and TRBJ1-1; 7 bases agree with TRBD1. After removal of 4 bases from V and 10 bases from J, the junction contained 9 bases not matched to a gene. This CDR3 spans 13 amino acids. Germline V gene data show CDR1 as MDHEN and CDR2 as SYDVKM. This CDR3 reads CASSSPATGAAFI. The CDR3 coding sequence is TGTGCCAGCAGTTCACCGGCTACAGGGGCAGCTTTCATT.

A word on this clonotype: Because it lacks the conserved phenylalanine or tryptophan at the end, this CDR3 is likely a read error. This sequence joins TRBV6-2 or TRBV6-3 and TRBJ2-7; 8 bases line up with TRBD1. This CDR3 contains 14 residues. V was pared by 6 bases and J by 5 bases, with 9 bases of the junction left unmatched. Germline assignment: CDR1 MNHEY and CDR2 SVGEGT. The CDR3 coding sequence is TGTGCCAGCAGCCTCCAGGACAGGGCCCACGAGCAGTACCTC. It yields the protein CASSLQDRAHEQYL.

Comments on this clonotype: Compared with germline, one end of the junction differs, possibly owing to a read error. The V gene is TRBV6-2 or TRBV6-3, the J gene TRBJ1-2; D remains ambiguous. The V gene's germline CDR1 is MNHEY and CDR2 SVGEGT. The CDR3 runs 11 residues. The CDR3 reads CTSSPGRTYTF. CDR3 sequence (DNA): TGTACCAGCAGCCCCGGACGGACTTACACCTTC.

The chain links TRBV5-6 to TRBJ2-2; TRBD2 agrees at 7 bases. Germline CDR1 reads SGHDT; CDR2 reads YYEEEE. Trimming removed 5 bases from V and 6 bases from J; junction bases left unmatched: 13. The CDR3 loop spans 16 amino acids. The CDR3 DNA reads TGTGCCAGCAGTCACGGGCGGGAGAGAGCGGCCGGGGAGCTGTTTTTT. It translates to CASSHGRERAAGELFF.

On this clonotype itself: As the CDR3 is not closed by the conserved phenylalanine or tryptophan, this likely results from a read error. The genes are TRBV5-1 and TRBJ2-5; 9 nucleotides match TRBD2. Germline CDR1 SGHRS, CDR2 YFSETQ. The CDR3 length is 14 residues. The CDR3 sequence: CASRSGRLQKTQYL. In DNA form, the CDR3 reads TGTGCCAGTAGGAGCGGGAGGCTTCAAAAGACCCAGTACCTC.

In this sample, this clonotype turned up many times. The chain links TRBV29-1 to TRBJ2-3; maybe TRBD1 (6 bases). CDR3 length: 15 residues. V lost 3 bases and J 2 bases, leaving 15 bases between the germline ends. Germline values: CDR1 SQVTM, CDR2 ANQGSEA. Here the CDR3 reads CSVEGAPGITDTQYF. The CDR3 nucleotides are TGCAGCGTTGAGGGGGCCCCGGGAATCACAGATACGCAGTATTTT.

In this sample, this clonotype turned up many times. The chain is built from TRBV6-1 and TRBJ1-4; D unclear. V shed 8 bases and J shed 0 bases, with 10 bases lying between them. The germline V gene has CDR1 MNHNS and CDR2 SASEGT. The CDR3 has 14 residues. CDR3 residues: CASAICTTNEKLFF. In nucleotides, the CDR3 is TGTGCCAGCGCTATCTGTACAACTAATGAAAAACTGTTTTTT.

This clonotype was seen a single time. A much bigger clone sits one base away, suggesting this may be a read error. The chain uses TRBV5-1 and TRBJ2-7; tentative D call: TRBD2 (6 bases). Germline V gives CDR1 SGHRS, CDR2 YFSETQ. The V end lost 3 bases, the J end lost 3 bases, and 16 bases lay between the germline ends. This CDR3 is built from 15 residues. CDR3 DNA sequence: TGCGCCAGCAGCTCCGCCGGGACTGGACTCTACGAGCAGTACTTC. Residues: CASSSAGTGLYEQYF.

A single count supports this clonotype. The genes are TRBV12-5 and TRBJ2-7; 7 nucleotides align to TRBD2. The CDR3 sequence is 17 residues long. Germline CDR1 reads LGHNT; CDR2 reads FRNRAP. The V gene end was trimmed by 8 bases and the J gene end by 3 bases; junction bases not matched to a gene: 19. CDR3 sequence: CASRHRLAGVVNYEQYF. CDR3 coding DNA: TGTGCTAGTCGGCATAGACTAGCAGGAGTGGTTAACTACGAGCAGTACTTC.

In this sample, this clonotype turned up once. Germline is not matched at one junction end, which may reflect a read error. V is TRBV10-2 and J is TRBJ2-1; no firm D call. Looked up from germline, CDR1 is WSHSY and CDR2 is SAAADI. The CDR3 is made up of 13 amino acids. CDR3 residues: CASSESGEDEPFF. In nucleotides, the CDR3 is TGCGCCAGTAGTGAGTCCGGTGAGGATGAGCCGTTCTTC.

Concerning this clonotype itself: The CDR3 end shows no conserved phenylalanine or tryptophan, and so a read error is likely. The chain carries TRBV29-1 and TRBJ2-1; D is possibly TRBD2 (6 bases). Germline lookup yields CDR1 SQVTM and CDR2 ANQGSEA. The length of the CDR3 is 15 residues. DNA for the CDR3: TGTAGCGTCGAGGGTCTGACGGGAGCTCCCAATGAGCAGTTCTCC. Translation: CSVEGLTGAPNEQFS.

The V and J genes are TRBV28 and TRBJ2-7; D is possibly TRBD2 (5 bases). Germline V CDR1 and CDR2: MDHEN, SYDVKM. The CDR3 runs to 14 residues. Trimming cost V 5 bases and J 3 bases, with 14 bases left between them. The chain's CDR3 is CASSPLAEIYEQYF. CDR3 in DNA: TGTGCCAGCAGTCCGCTAGCAGAGATCTACGAGCAGTACTTC.

The table lists this clonotype with a count of one. The chain uses TRBV4-1 and TRBJ1-3; 8 positions match TRBD1. The germline V gene encodes CDR1 MGHRA and CDR2 YSYEKL. V shed 6 bases, J shed 7 bases, and the junction held 11 bases outside the gene matches. The CDR3 extends over 15 amino acids. The DNA of the CDR3 is TGCGCCAGCAGTCCTACAGGGGGTAGTGGGAACACCATATATTTT. This sequence encodes CASSPTGGSGNTIYF.

This clonotype has ten or more counts. The V gene is TRBV4-3, the J gene TRBJ1-2; D uncertain. Trimming pared 0 bases from V and 8 bases from J, leaving 13 bases between. In germline, CDR1 is LGHNA, CDR2 YSLEER. There are 14 residues in the CDR3. CDR3 sequence (DNA): TGCGCCAGCAGCCAAGATCTAGGGTTGGGGGGCTACACCTTC. Translated: CASSQDLGLGGYTF.

As concerns this clonotype: A much larger clone differs by one base, so this may be a read error. The chain combines TRBV7-6 with TRBJ1-5, with a weak D call TRBD1 (6 bases). CDR1 is SGHVS and CDR2 is FNYEAQ in the germline V gene. The CDR3 runs 14 residues. CDR3 nucleotides: TGTGCCAGCAGCTCAGGACAGAACAATCAGCCCCAGCAATTT. This sequence encodes CASSSGQNNQPQQF.

This clonotype was seen repeatedly, ten times or more. V usage is TRBV6-1 and J usage is TRBJ2-3; D gene ambiguous. Trimming removed 4 bases from V and 2 bases from J, with 13 bases in between. Looked up from germline, CDR1 is MNHNS and CDR2 is SASEGT. The CDR3 is made up of 15 amino acids. CDR3 nucleotides: TGTGCCAGCAGTGGCGGCAGGCAACCCACAGATACGCAGTATTTT. It is translated as CASSGGRQPTDTQYF.

The chain couples TRBV12-3 or TRBV12-4 to TRBJ2-4; 11 positions match TRBD2. The ends lost 5 bases at V and 10 bases at J; junction bases unmatched: 7. The CDR3 has 14 residues. CDR3 protein: CASSPGTSGRIQYF. The CDR3 nucleotides are TGTGCCAGCAGTCCCGGGACTAGCGGAAGGATTCAGTACTTC.

This clonotype was detected once. It may be a read error: a sequence one base away is much more abundant. The chain has TRBV29-1 and TRBJ2-7; D not resolved. Germline-derived CDR1 and CDR2 are SQVTM and ANQGSEA. The CDR3 is 13 amino acids. V lost 5 bases, J lost 0 bases, and 11 bases lay in between. The CDR3 DNA follows: TGCAGCGTTTTCGACCGAAGCTCCTACGAGCAGTACTTC. Its translation is CSVFDRSSYEQYF.

This clonotype came up many times. The CDR3 coding sequence is TGTGCCAGCAGTCCCGGGACAGCTTTCTCTGGAAACACCATATATTTT. It is translated as CASSPGTAFSGNTIYF. V is TRBV28 and J is TRBJ1-3; 7 bases agree with TRBD1. V lost 5 bases, J lost 0 bases, and 7 bases stayed unmatched. From germline, CDR1 is MDHEN and CDR2 SYDVKM. The CDR3 extends over 16 amino acids.

The chain uses TRBV12-3 or TRBV12-4 and TRBJ1-1, with a weak D call TRBD1 (5 bases). This CDR3 is built from 14 residues. Trimming removed 8 bases at V and 1 base at J, with 14 bases between. CDR3 sequence: CASGSTGSNTEAFF. CDR3 coding DNA: TGTGCCAGCGGGAGTACAGGTTCGAACACTGAAGCTTTCTTT.

This clonotype was counted once. Relative to the germline gene, one junction end is altered; a read error may explain this. The J gene is TRBJ2-5, the V gene TRBV6-5; D possibly corresponds to TRBD2 (6 bases). The CDR3 has 17 residues. Germline CDR1 reads MNHEY; CDR2 reads SVGAGI. The CDR3 region has the DNA TGTGCAAGCAGTTACTCGAGTAGTGGCGGGACCCAAGAGACCCAGTACTTC. It yields the protein CASSYSSSGGTQETQYF.